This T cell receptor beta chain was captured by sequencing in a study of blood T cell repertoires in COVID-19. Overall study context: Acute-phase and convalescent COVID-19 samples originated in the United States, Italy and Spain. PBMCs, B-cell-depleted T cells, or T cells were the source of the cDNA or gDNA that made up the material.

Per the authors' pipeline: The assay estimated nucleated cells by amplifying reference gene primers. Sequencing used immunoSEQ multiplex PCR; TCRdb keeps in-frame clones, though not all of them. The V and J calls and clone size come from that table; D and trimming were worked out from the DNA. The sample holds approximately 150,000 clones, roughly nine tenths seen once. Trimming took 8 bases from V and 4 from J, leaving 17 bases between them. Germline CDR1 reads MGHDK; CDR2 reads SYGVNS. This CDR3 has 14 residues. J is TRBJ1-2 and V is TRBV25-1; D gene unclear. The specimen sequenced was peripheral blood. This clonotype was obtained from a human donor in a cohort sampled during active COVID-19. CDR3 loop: CASQPGFSPYGYTF. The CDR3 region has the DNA TGTGCCAGCCAACCGGGATTTTCTCCCTATGGCTACACCTTC.